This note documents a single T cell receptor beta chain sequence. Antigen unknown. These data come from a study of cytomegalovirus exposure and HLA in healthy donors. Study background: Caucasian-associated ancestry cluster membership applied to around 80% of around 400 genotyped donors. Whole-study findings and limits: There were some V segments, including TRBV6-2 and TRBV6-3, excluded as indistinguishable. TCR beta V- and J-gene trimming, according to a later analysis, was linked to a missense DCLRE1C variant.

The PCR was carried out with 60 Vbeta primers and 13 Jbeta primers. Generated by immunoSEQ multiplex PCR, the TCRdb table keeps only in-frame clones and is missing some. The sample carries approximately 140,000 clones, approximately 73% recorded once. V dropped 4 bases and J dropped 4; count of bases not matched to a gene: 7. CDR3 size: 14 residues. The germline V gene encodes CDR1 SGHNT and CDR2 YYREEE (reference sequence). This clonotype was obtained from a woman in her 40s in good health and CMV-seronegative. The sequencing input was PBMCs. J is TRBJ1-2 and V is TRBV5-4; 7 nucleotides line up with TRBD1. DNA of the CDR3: TGTGCCAGCAGCCCACCGGGACAGACCTATGGCTACACCTTC. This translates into CASSPPGQTYGYTF.